The 20 T cell receptor beta chains listed next were all sequenced from one sample in a study of T cells after yellow fever vaccination. Via MiXCR, TCRdb re-called the 5' RACE reads, giving one row per CDR3 protein. The sample lists hundreds of thousands of distinct CDR3 sequences; around 8.1% were seen once. The sample consisted of PBMCs, taken roughly 46 days after the first yellow fever vaccination. These receptors were obtained from a man between 18 and 29 years old who received the YFV17D yellow fever vaccine.

This clonotype was found a few times. DNA of the CDR3: TGCAGTGCTAGTAGTCTAGCGGACCCCACAGATACGCAGTATTTT. It translates to CSASSLADPTDTQYF. This chain links TRBV20-1 with TRBJ2-3; 7 bases line up with TRBD2. Per the germline V gene, CDR1 is DFQATT and CDR2 is SNEGSKA (reference sequence). This CDR3 contains 15 residues. Losses at the gene ends were 3 bases for V and 2 bases for J; bases not matched to a gene: 8.

The rearrangement uses TRBV7-2 and TRBJ1-2; D ambiguous. Germline V lookup: CDR1 SGHTA, CDR2 FQGNSA. The CDR3 is made up of 14 amino acids. Trimming pared 3 bases from V and 7 bases from J, leaving 15 bases between. Here the CDR3 reads CASSFTDRPSGYTF. The CDR3 coding sequence is TGTGCCAGCAGCTTTACGGACCGGCCATCTGGCTACACCTTC.

The chain employs TRBV7-3 and TRBJ1-6; 9 nucleotides match TRBD1. There are 15 residues in the CDR3. The germline V gene has CDR1 SGHTA and CDR2 FQGTGA. The V gene end was trimmed by 5 bases and the J gene end by 9 bases; junction bases not matched to a gene: 8. The CDR3 is CASSLGQGMSSPLHF. CDR3 coding DNA: TGTGCCAGCAGCCTCGGACAGGGGATGAGTTCACCCCTCCACTTT.

The chain joins TRBV11-2 to TRBJ2-3; 10 nucleotides line up with TRBD2. The germline gives CDR1 SGHAT, CDR2 FQNNGV. The CDR3 extends over 18 amino acids. Trimming cost V 2 bases and J 1 base; bases outside gene matches: 9. CDR3 coding DNA: TGTGCCAGCAGCTTAATCCCTGCTAGCGGGGGCCGCACAGATACGCAGTATTTT. Protein product: CASSLIPASGGRTDTQYF.

Ten or more counts support this clonotype. The chain employs TRBV2 and TRBJ2-5, with D unclear. Germline values: CDR1 SNHLY, CDR2 FYNNEI. The length of the CDR3 is 13 residues. Trimming took off 3 bases at V and 1 base at J, with 6 bases between the two ends. CDR3 nucleotides: TGTGCCAGCAGTGACGTGGGCCAAGAGACCCAGTACTTC. It is translated as CASSDVGQETQYF.

This chain links TRBV10-3 with TRBJ2-7; D is unresolved. In germline, CDR1 is ENHRY, CDR2 SYGVKD. Trimming removed 0 bases at V and 1 base at J, with 10 bases between. CDR3 size: 15 residues. This CDR3 is CAISESGVRSYEQYF. Written as DNA, the CDR3 is TGTGCCATCAGTGAGTCTGGGGTTAGGTCCTACGAGCAGTACTTC.

This clonotype was picked up a small number of times. This chain connects TRBV15 to TRBJ1-3; possibly TRBD1 for D (5 bases). CDR1 and CDR2 (germline): LNHNV, YYDKDF (reference sequence). V shed 1 base and J shed 5 bases, with 15 bases lying between them. The CDR3 loop spans 16 amino acids. The CDR3 region has the DNA TGTGCCACCAGCAGAGCACGACAGACGATAAGAAACACCATATATTTT. It yields the protein CATSRARQTIRNTIYF.

This clonotype has more than one count but fewer than ten. V gene TRBV7-9 combines with J gene TRBJ1-1, with D perhaps matching TRBD1 (5 bases). The CDR3 is made up of 18 amino acids. The ends were cut back, 1 base at V and 0 bases at J, with 18 bases in the middle. From germline, CDR1 is SEHNR and CDR2 FQNEAQ (reference sequence). CDR3 sequence reads: CASSLVLRGPGMNTEAFF. In DNA, the CDR3 is TGTGCCAGCAGCTTAGTTCTAAGGGGCCCAGGGATGAACACTGAAGCTTTCTTT.

J is TRBJ2-5 and V is TRBV12-3 or TRBV12-4; 12 positions match TRBD1. The trim removed 6 bases at V and 5 bases at J, leaving 7 bases unmatched. This CDR3 is built from 15 residues. The CDR3 DNA reads as TGTGCCAGCAGGATGGGACAGGGGGCGCGGGAGACCCAGTACTTC. This translates into CASRMGQGARETQYF.

J is TRBJ2-5 and V is TRBV7-9, with D maybe TRBD2 (5 bases). V was pared by 3 bases and J by 1 base, with 12 bases between. Germline loops: CDR1 SEHNR, CDR2 FQNEAQ (reference sequence). This CDR3 has 15 residues. The CDR3 loop is CASSFQQRAQETQYF. The CDR3 nucleotides are TGTGCCAGCAGCTTCCAGCAGAGGGCCCAAGAGACCCAGTACTTC.

This clonotype was found a few times. This sequence joins TRBV5-5 and TRBJ2-1; no clear D gene. The CDR3 totals 14 residues. The germline V gene has CDR1 SGHKS and CDR2 YYEKEE (reference sequence). V gave up 5 bases and J gave up 0 bases, with 9 bases separating them. The CDR3 is CASRTFSSYNEQFF. The CDR3 region has the DNA TGTGCCAGCAGGACCTTCAGCTCCTACAATGAGCAGTTCTTC.

The chain employs TRBV5-1 and TRBJ2-5; unclear D gene. Germline CDR1 reads SGHRS; CDR2 reads YFSETQ. V was cut by 3 bases and J by 1 base, with 7 bases left in between. The CDR3 sequence is 13 residues long. CDR3 region: CASSSSVQETQYF. CDR3 nucleotides: TGCGCCAGCAGCTCTTCGGTCCAAGAGACCCAGTACTTC.

The chain recombines TRBV7-9 with TRBJ1-1, with D uncertain. The V end was cut by 5 bases, the J end by 7 bases, with 17 bases between. This CDR3 spans 14 amino acids. Germline lookup yields CDR1 SEHNR and CDR2 FQNEAQ (reference sequence). CDR3 nucleotide sequence: TGTGCCAGCAGCCCGGGATCGCCTCTTTTTGAAGCTTTCTTT. It is translated as CASSPGSPLFEAFF.

This clonotype has ten or more counts. The chain recombines TRBV7-2 with TRBJ2-7; D may be TRBD1 or TRBD2 (5 bases each). Germline lookup yields CDR1 SGHTA and CDR2 FQGNSA. This CDR3 is 14 amino acids long. Trimming cost V 5 bases and J 2 bases, with 13 bases left between them. CDR3 sequence (DNA): TGTGCCAGCAGCCTAGGGATGGGGGCCTACGAGCAGTACGTC. Protein sequence: CASSLGMGAYEQYV.

The rearrangement links TRBV12-3 or TRBV12-4 to TRBJ2-1; 12 nucleotides agree with TRBD2. This CDR3 has 14 amino acids. The V segment lost 4 bases and the J segment 7 bases; nucleotides outside the gene matches: 2. The CDR3 loop is CASSWLAGGNEQFF. CDR3 nucleotides: TGTGCCAGCAGTTGGCTAGCGGGGGGGAATGAGCAGTTCTTC.

The chain carries TRBV6-1 and TRBJ2-1, with TRBD2 matching over 7 bases. This CDR3 region has 17 residues. Per germline, CDR1 MNHNS and CDR2 SASEGT. V was pared by 1 base and J by 0 bases, with 6 bases of the junction left unmatched. The CDR3 DNA follows: TGTGCCAGCAGTGAAGTGCTAGCGGTCTCCTCCTACAATGAGCAGTTCTTC. Its protein is CASSEVLAVSSYNEQFF.

This sequence joins TRBV7-9 and TRBJ2-5, with TRBD1 matching over 11 bases. The V and J ends lost 7 bases and 2 bases, in that order; junction bases with no gene match: 9. This CDR3 is built from 16 residues. Germline loops: CDR1 SEHNR, CDR2 FQNEAQ (reference sequence). CDR3 protein: CASTDRRDRGQETQYF. The CDR3 nucleotides read TGTGCCAGCACCGACCGCCGGGACAGGGGGCAAGAGACCCAGTACTTC.

There are a few counts of this clonotype. The V and J genes are TRBV7-2 and TRBJ1-2; D ambiguous. V lost 5 bases and J lost 5, with 18 bases in between. Germline CDR1 SGHTA, CDR2 FQGNSA. This CDR3 has 15 amino acids. CDR3 sequence: CASSPPCCGEYGYTF. The CDR3 coding sequence is TGTGCCAGCAGCCCCCCCTGCTGCGGGGAATATGGCTACACCTTC.

This clonotype has a handful of counts. The CDR3 is CSARRGGKTQYF. The CDR3 coding sequence is TGCAGTGCTAGGCGGGGGGGAAAGACCCAGTACTTC. V is TRBV20-1 and J is TRBJ2-5; 9 bases fit TRBD2. Per germline, CDR1 DFQATT and CDR2 SNEGSKA (reference sequence). The J segment lost 6 bases and the V segment lost 3 bases, leaving 2 bases of the junction unmatched. This CDR3 is 12 amino acids long.

This clonotype came up a few times. The chain combines TRBV19 with TRBJ2-3; TRBD2 aligns across 12 bases. The CDR3 has 15 residues. V gave up 6 bases and J gave up 6 bases; unmatched junction bases: 7. In germline, CDR1 is LNHDA, CDR2 SQIVND (reference sequence). The CDR3 is CASRNLAGGRDTQYF. The CDR3 DNA sequence: TGTGCCAGTAGGAACCTAGCGGGGGGGCGGGATACGCAGTATTTT.